The 27 T cell receptor beta chains given below trace back to one sample, sequenced in a study of cytomegalovirus exposure and HLA in healthy donors (TCRdb year 2017). Preparation of the library involved the immunoSEQ multiplex PCR assay. The multiplex PCR relied on a mix of 60 forward primers for TCR Vbeta segments and 13 reverse primers for TCR Jbeta segments. Drawn from immuneACCESS, this table holds only the in-frame rearrangements with V and J called that TCRdb kept. Clones are partly lost; checked studies trace under half to an unresolved V gene and leave the rest unexplained. In all, the sample holds 130,000 to 150,000 clones, and about 82% of those were seen once. The top ten clones comprise approximately 2.3% of the sample. Material for sequencing was PBMCs. These receptor sequences come from a man aged 25-40 years in good health and CMV-seronegative.

The chain has TRBV4-2 and TRBJ2-5; 10 nucleotides align to TRBD1. V shed 0 bases and J 4 bases; nucleotides not matched to a gene: 2. In germline, CDR1 is LGHNA, CDR2 YNFKEQ. This CDR3 is 15 amino acids long. CDR3 DNA: TGTGCCAGCAGCCAAGACCGGGACAGGGGAGAGACCCAGTACTTC. Protein: CASSQDRDRGETQYF.

This chain links TRBV10-3 with TRBJ2-7; tentatively, D is TRBD1 (7 bases). Germline lookup yields CDR1 ENHRY and CDR2 SYGVKD. V gave up 6 bases and J gave up 0 bases, with 15 bases separating them. CDR3 length: 15 residues. As DNA, the CDR3 is TGTGCCATCAGAAGACAGGGACTGACCTCCTACGAGCAGTACTTC. It is translated as CAIRRQGLTSYEQYF.

The gene calls are TRBV28 and TRBJ2-1; 8 nucleotides match TRBD1. The CDR3 extends over 15 amino acids. The J segment lost 1 base and the V segment lost 2 bases, leaving 1 base of the junction unmatched. Germline CDR1 and CDR2: MDHEN and SYDVKM. The CDR3 reads CASSLQGASYNEQFF. Written as DNA, the CDR3 is TGTGCCAGCAGTTTACAGGGGGCTTCCTACAATGAGCAGTTCTTC.

Only a few counts were recorded for this clone. The CDR3 loop reads CASSPRRGGNTEAFF. The CDR3 region has the DNA TGCGCCAGCAGCCCACGCCGGGGGGGGAACACTGAAGCTTTCTTT. The chain links TRBV5-1 to TRBJ1-1, with TRBD1 as a possible D gene (5 bases). V dropped 4 bases and J dropped 1 base, with 14 bases sitting between them. Germline values: CDR1 SGHRS, CDR2 YFSETQ. The CDR3 has 15 amino acids.

The chain joins TRBV10-2 to TRBJ2-5, with TRBD1 matching 7 bases. Germline assignment: CDR1 WSHSY and CDR2 SAAADI. The J segment lost 2 bases and the V segment lost 7 bases, leaving 13 bases of the junction unmatched. This CDR3 is built from 16 residues. The CDR3 nucleotides are TGCGCCAGCAATCCGGGACAGCACGTCCGACAAGAGACCCAGTACTTC. The encoded protein is CASNPGQHVRQETQYF.

V is TRBV6-5 and J is TRBJ2-5; D is uncertain. The CDR3 is 13 amino acids. Germline V gives CDR1 MNHEY, CDR2 SVGAGI. Trimming stripped 5 bases from V and 4 bases from J, with 11 bases between. The CDR3 is CASSTRLLETQYF. In nucleotides, the CDR3 is TGTGCCAGCAGTACCCGACTCCTAGAGACCCAGTACTTC.

The CDR3 DNA is TGTGCCAGCAGTCCGCCCCGGGTGGGGAACACTGAAGCTTTCTTT. This sequence encodes CASSPPRVGNTEAFF. This chain connects TRBV28 to TRBJ1-1; D not resolved. Trimming pared 5 bases from V and 1 base from J, leaving 14 bases between. The CDR3 consists of 15 residues. CDR1 is MDHEN and CDR2 is SYDVKM in the germline V gene. The complete variable domain, with remaining parts taken from reference TRBV28 and TRBJ1-1, reads DVKVTQSSRYLVKRTGEKVFLECVQDMDHENMFWYRQDPGLGLRLIYFSYDVKMKEKGDIPEGYSVSREKKERFSLILESASTNQTSMYLCASSPPRVGNTEAFFGQGTRLTVV.

The sample holds one count of this clone. The chain couples TRBV7-3 to TRBJ2-2; 9 nucleotides match TRBD1. The CDR3 loop spans 15 amino acids. Germline V gene lookup returns CDR1 SGHTA and CDR2 FQGTGA. After removal of 4 bases from V and 7 bases from J, the junction contained 7 bases not matched to a gene. Here the CDR3 DNA reads TGTGCCAGCAGCTCCACCGGGACAGGGTACGGGGAGCTGTTTTTT. Translated: CASSSTGTGYGELFF.

The chain links TRBV5-1 to TRBJ2-7, with a tentative D call TRBD2 (5 bases). Germline CDR1 SGHRS, CDR2 YFSETQ. This CDR3 contains 14 residues. Trimming took 3 bases from V and 3 from J, leaving 13 bases between them. The CDR3: CASSSDSSYYEQYF. In DNA form, the CDR3 reads TGCGCCAGCAGCTCGGACTCCAGTTACTACGAGCAGTACTTC.

In its sample, this clone was seen many times. The chain is built from TRBV7-3 and TRBJ2-2; D gene ambiguous. The CDR3 sequence is 15 residues long. V was pared by 3 bases and J by 4 bases, with 12 bases between. CDR1 and CDR2 (germline): SGHTA, FQGTGA. The CDR3 DNA reads as TGTGCCAGCAGCTTTTCTCAGGAACCCACCGGGGAGCTGTTTTTT. Protein: CASSFSQEPTGELFF.

This sequence joins TRBV28 and TRBJ1-6; D is unresolved. Germline assignment: CDR1 MDHEN and CDR2 SYDVKM. V lost 3 bases to trimming and J lost 8 bases, with 11 bases between them. The CDR3 length is 14 residues. CDR3 in DNA: TGTGCCAGCAGTTTTGTACAGAGAGATTCACCCCTCCACTTT. The encoded protein is CASSFVQRDSPLHF.

The sample holds one count of this clone. J is TRBJ1-1 and V is TRBV6-5; 7 bases fit TRBD1. The CDR3 loop spans 14 amino acids. CDR1 and CDR2 (germline): MNHEY, SVGAGI. After removal of 6 bases from V and 0 bases from J, the junction contained 4 bases not matched to a gene. This CDR3 reads CASSMDRLNTEAFF. CDR3 DNA: TGTGCCAGCAGCATGGACAGGCTGAACACTGAAGCTTTCTTT.

The chain couples TRBV5-1 to TRBJ1-5; D is possibly TRBD1 (5 bases). Between the trimmed V and J ends, which lost 1 base and 5 bases, there was a span of 10 bases. Per the germline V gene, CDR1 is SGHRS and CDR2 is YFSETQ. The CDR3 has 14 amino acids. This chain's CDR3 is CASSLYPGDQPQHF. In DNA, the CDR3 is TGCGCCAGCAGCTTGTATCCGGGGGATCAGCCCCAGCATTTT.

This sequence joins TRBV4-1 and TRBJ1-1; 7 bases line up with TRBD1. Trimming cost V 1 base and J 6 bases; bases outside gene matches: 2. The CDR3 sequence is 13 residues long. Germline CDR1 MGHRA, CDR2 YSYEKL. This CDR3 reads CASSQGTGAEAFF. The DNA for the CDR3 is TGCGCCAGCAGCCAAGGAACAGGGGCTGAAGCTTTCTTT.

This clone was counted only a few times. This chain links TRBV29-1 with TRBJ1-1; 8 bases align to TRBD1. Per the germline V gene, CDR1 is SQVTM and CDR2 is ANQGSEA. The CDR3 consists of 13 residues. With 7 bases clipped from V and 6 bases from J, the junction kept 10 bases outside the gene matches. The CDR3 reads CSGQGIGSAEAFF. The CDR3 DNA is TGCAGCGGACAGGGGATTGGTTCTGCTGAAGCTTTCTTT.

The CDR3 protein is CASSPRVAGVTNEKLFF. The CDR3 DNA is TGTGCCAGCTCACCCCGGGTGGCAGGGGTAACTAATGAAAAACTGTTTTTT. The V and J genes are TRBV18 and TRBJ1-4; a possible D gene is TRBD1 (6 bases). The CDR3 has 17 amino acids. Germline V gene data show CDR1 as KGHSH and CDR2 as LQKENI. Trimming stripped 3 bases from V and 1 base from J, with 15 bases between.

V gene TRBV11-2 combines with J gene TRBJ2-7; 9 nucleotides align to TRBD1. Unmatched junction bases numbered 4, after V lost 10 bases and J lost 0 bases. CDR3 length equals 13 residues. In germline, CDR1 is SGHAT, CDR2 FQNNGV. DNA for the CDR3: TGTGCCACCGGACAGGGGAACTCCTACGAGCAGTACTTC. Protein product: CATGQGNSYEQYF.

This chain uses TRBV28 with TRBJ1-1; tentatively, D is TRBD1 (5 bases). Deletions cut 2 bases from V and 0 bases from J, with 10 bases between. Germline V gene data show CDR1 as MDHEN and CDR2 as SYDVKM. CDR3 length equals 15 residues. CDR3 DNA sequence: TGTGCCAGCAGTTTACCAGGGTTCATGAACACTGAAGCTTTCTTT. It yields the protein CASSLPGFMNTEAFF.

The chain has TRBV7-2 and TRBJ2-2; D unclear. This CDR3 contains 15 residues. CDR1 SGHTA and CDR2 FQGNSA come from the germline V gene. The V and J ends lost 6 bases and 2 bases respectively, with 13 bases between them. CDR3 amino acids: CASSKTPGNTGELFF. The CDR3 bases are TGTGCCAGCAGTAAAACGCCGGGTAACACCGGGGAGCTGTTTTTT.

The chain joins TRBV5-6 to TRBJ1-2; D is perhaps TRBD1 (5 bases). This CDR3 is built from 15 residues. Trimming stripped 0 bases from V and 0 bases from J, with 9 bases between. From germline, CDR1 is SGHDT and CDR2 YYEEEE. The CDR3 protein is CASSLVTATNYGYTF. In DNA form, the CDR3 reads TGTGCCAGCAGCTTGGTGACAGCCACTAACTATGGCTACACCTTC.

Concerning this clone: A read error may account for a junction end that differs from germline. The CDR3 DNA follows: TGTGCCAGCAGTACAGGGGTTAATTCACCCCTCAACTTT. It yields the protein CASSTGVNSPLNF. This chain uses TRBV6-5 with TRBJ1-6; 7 nucleotides align to TRBD1. The CDR3 is 13 residues long. Germline values: CDR1 MNHEY, CDR2 SVGAGI.

V and J are TRBV5-4 and TRBJ2-1; 10 bases match TRBD2. From germline, CDR1 is SGHNT and CDR2 YYREEE (reference sequence). This CDR3 has 14 residues. The J segment lost 9 bases and the V segment lost 4 bases, leaving 7 bases of the junction unmatched. This CDR3 reads CASSLGLARGEQFF. The CDR3 DNA follows: TGTGCCAGCAGCCTGGGACTAGCGCGGGGTGAGCAGTTCTTC.

Of note for this clone: Germline and junction disagree at one end, which may indicate a read error. The chain has TRBV7-7 and TRBJ1-5; 7 bases fit TRBD1. CDR3 length equals 17 residues. Germline CDR1 SSHAT, CDR2 FNYEAQ (reference sequence). CDR3 nucleotides: TGTGCTAGCAGCTTATGTATAGGACAGGACAGCAATCAGCCCCAGCATTTT. Amino acid sequence: CASSLCIGQDSNQPQHF.

This clone came up a few times. CDR3 amino acids: CASSSTRGQGAFF. CDR3 DNA: TGTGCCAGCAGTTCCACGAGGGGACAGGGGGCTTTCTTT. The V call is TRBV6-5, the J call TRBJ1-1, with TRBD1 matching 10 bases. V dropped 4 bases and J dropped 11; count of bases not matched to a gene: 7. The V gene's germline CDR1 is MNHEY and CDR2 SVGAGI. The CDR3 spans 13 residues.

The chain uses TRBV5-5 and TRBJ2-1; 7 bases agree with TRBD2. Losses at the gene ends were 0 bases for V and 3 bases for J; bases not matched to a gene: 3. This CDR3 region has 15 residues. The germline CDR1 and CDR2 sequences are SGHKS and YYEKEE (reference sequence). CDR3 nucleotide sequence: TGTGCCAGCAGCTTGGTACTAGCGAGCTACAATGAGCAGTTCTTC. Amino acids: CASSLVLASYNEQFF.

This rearrangement joins TRBV28 to TRBJ1-1, with D hard to call. CDR3 size: 11 residues. Germline CDR1 reads MDHEN; CDR2 reads SYDVKM. V was shortened by 6 bases and J by 4 bases, with 6 bases between the two germline ends. The CDR3 reads CASRAITEAFF. CDR3 nucleotides: TGTGCCAGCAGGGCAATCACTGAAGCTTTCTTT.

This chain connects TRBV30 to TRBJ2-7; D unclear. CDR3 size: 11 residues. CDR1 is GTSNPN, CDR2 SVGIG, per germline (reference sequence). With 0 bases removed from V and 3 bases from J, the gap between germline ends came to 3 bases. As DNA, the CDR3 is TGTGCCTGGAGTGTTATCTACGAGCAGTACTTC. This codes for CAWSVIYEQYF. Using reference TRBV30 and TRBJ2-7 for the parts outside the CDR3, the full variable domain is SQTIHQWPATLVQPVGSPLSLECTVEGTSNPNLYWYRQAAGRGLQLLFYSVGIGQISSEVPQNLSASRPQDRQFILSSKKLLLSDSGFYLCAWSVIYEQYFGPGTRLTVT.